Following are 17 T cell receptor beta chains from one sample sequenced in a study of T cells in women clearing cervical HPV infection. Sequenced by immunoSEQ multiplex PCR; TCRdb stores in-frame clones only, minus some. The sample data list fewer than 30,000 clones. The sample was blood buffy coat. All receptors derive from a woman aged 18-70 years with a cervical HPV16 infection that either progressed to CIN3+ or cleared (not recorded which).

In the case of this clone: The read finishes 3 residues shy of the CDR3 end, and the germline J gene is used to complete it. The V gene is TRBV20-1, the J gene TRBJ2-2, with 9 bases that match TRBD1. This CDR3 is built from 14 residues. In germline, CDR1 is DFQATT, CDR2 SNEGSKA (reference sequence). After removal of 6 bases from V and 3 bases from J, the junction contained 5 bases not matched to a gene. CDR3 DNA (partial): TGCAGTGCACAGGACAGGGGTGACACCGGGGAG. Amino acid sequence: CSAQDRGDTGE. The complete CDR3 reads CSAQDRGDTGELFF.

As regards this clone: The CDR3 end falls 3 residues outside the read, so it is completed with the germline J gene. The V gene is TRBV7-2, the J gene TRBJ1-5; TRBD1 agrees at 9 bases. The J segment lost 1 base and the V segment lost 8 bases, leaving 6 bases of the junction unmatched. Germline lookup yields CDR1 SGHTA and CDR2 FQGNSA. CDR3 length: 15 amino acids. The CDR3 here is CASQETGGSNQPQHF. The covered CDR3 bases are TGTGCCAGCCAAGAGACAGGGGGGAGCAATCAGCCC.

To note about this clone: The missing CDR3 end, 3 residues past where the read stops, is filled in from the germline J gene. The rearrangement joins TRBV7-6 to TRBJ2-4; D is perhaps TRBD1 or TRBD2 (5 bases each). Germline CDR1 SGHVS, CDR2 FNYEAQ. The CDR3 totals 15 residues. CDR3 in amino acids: CASSLAPGPGYGQYF. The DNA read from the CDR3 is TGTGCCAGCAGCTTAGCTCCAGGGCCGGGATATGGT.

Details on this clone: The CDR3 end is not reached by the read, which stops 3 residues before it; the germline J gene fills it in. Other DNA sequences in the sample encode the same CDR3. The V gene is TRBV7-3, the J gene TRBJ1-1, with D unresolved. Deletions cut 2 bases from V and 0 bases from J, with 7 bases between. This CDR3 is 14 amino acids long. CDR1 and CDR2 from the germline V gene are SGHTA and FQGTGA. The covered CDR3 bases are TGTGCCAGCAGCTTAGAGGGTATGAACACTGAA. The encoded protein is CASSLEGMNTE. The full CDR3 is CASSLEGMNTEAFF.

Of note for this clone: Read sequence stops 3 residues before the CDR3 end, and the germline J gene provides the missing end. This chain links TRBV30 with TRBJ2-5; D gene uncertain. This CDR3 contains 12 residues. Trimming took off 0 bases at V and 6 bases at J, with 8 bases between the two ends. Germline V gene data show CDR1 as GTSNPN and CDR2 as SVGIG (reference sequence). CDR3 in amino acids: CAWSVRLKTQYF. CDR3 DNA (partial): TGTGCCTGGAGTGTACGGTTGAAGACC.

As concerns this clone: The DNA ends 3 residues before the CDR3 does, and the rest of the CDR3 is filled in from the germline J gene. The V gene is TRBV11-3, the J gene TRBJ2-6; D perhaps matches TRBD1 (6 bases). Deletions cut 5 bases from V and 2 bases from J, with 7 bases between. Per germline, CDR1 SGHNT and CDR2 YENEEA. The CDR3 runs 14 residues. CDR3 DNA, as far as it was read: TGTGCCAGCAGCCACAGGGCTGGGGCCAACGTC. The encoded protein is CASSHRAGANV. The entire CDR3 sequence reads CASSHRAGANVLTF.

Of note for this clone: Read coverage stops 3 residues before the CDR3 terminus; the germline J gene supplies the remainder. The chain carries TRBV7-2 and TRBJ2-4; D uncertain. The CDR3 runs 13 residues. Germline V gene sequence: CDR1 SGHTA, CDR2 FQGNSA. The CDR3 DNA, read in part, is TGTGCCAGCAGCCCCGATGATAGCTATGGT. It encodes CASSPDDSYG. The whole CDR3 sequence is CASSPDDSYGQYF. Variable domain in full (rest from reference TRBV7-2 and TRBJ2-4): GAGVSQSPSNKVTEKGKDVELRCDPISGHTALYWYRQSLGQGLEFLIYFQGNSAPDKSGLPSDRFSAERTGGSVSTLTIQRTQQEDSAVYLCASSPDDSYGQYFGAGTRLSVL.

CDR3 DNA (partial): TGCAGTGCTAGGGCGACAGGGTCCAACTATGGC. Protein: CSARATGSNYG. The CDR3 reads in full as CSARATGSNYGYTF. The V call is TRBV20-1, the J call TRBJ1-2; 7 bases align to TRBD1. The read gets to within 3 residues of the CDR3 end, and the germline J gene fills in the rest. Germline CDR1 reads DFQATT; CDR2 reads SNEGSKA (reference sequence). This CDR3 comprises 14 residues. The trim removed 3 bases at V and 2 bases at J, leaving 6 bases unmatched.

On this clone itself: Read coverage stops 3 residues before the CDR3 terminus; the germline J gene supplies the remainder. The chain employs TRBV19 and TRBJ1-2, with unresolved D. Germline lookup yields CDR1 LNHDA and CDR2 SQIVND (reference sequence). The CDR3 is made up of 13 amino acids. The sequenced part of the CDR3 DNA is TGTGCCACCGAGACACCTTACACAGATACC. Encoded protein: CATETPYTDT. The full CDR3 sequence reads CATETPYTDTYTF.

Incomplete CDR3 DNA: TGTGCCAGTAGTAGAGACCGGGACAGGGGGCTCACTGGGGCCAACGTC. Protein sequence: CASSRDRDRGLTGANV. The whole CDR3 reads CASSRDRDRGLTGANVLTF. The chain combines TRBV19 with TRBJ2-6; 12 bases fit TRBD1. The read finishes 3 residues shy of the CDR3 end, and the germline J gene is used to complete it. The CDR3 has 19 amino acids. From germline, CDR1 is LNHDA and CDR2 SQIVND (reference sequence). Trimming took 4 bases from V and 2 from J; bases not matched to a gene: 9.

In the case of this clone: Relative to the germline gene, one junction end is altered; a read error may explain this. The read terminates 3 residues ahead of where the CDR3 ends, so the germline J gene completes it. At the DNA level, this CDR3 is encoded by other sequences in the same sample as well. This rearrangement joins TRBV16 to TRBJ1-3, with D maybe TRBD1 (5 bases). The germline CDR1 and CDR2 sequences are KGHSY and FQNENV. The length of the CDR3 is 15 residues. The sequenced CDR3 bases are TGTGCCAGCAGCGCCGCCCAGGGCTCTGGAAACACA. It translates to CASSAAQGSGNT. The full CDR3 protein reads CASSAAQGSGNTIYF.

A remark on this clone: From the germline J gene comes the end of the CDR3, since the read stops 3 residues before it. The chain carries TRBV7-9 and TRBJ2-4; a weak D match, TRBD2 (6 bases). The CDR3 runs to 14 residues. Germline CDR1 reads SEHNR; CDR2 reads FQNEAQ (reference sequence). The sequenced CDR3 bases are TGTGCCAGCCGCCCCGGGGGTGGGAATTATGGT. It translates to CASRPGGGNYG. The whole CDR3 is CASRPGGGNYGQYF.

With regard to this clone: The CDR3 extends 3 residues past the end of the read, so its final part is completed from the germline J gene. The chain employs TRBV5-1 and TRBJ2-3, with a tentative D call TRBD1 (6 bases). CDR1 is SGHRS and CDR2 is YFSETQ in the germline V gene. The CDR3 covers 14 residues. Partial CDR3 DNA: TGCGCCAGCAGCACGGACAGTGAATTAGAGACG. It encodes CASSTDSELET. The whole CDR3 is CASSTDSELETQYF. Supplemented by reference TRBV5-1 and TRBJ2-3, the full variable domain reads KAGVTQTPRYLIKTRGQQVTLSCSPISGHRSVSWYQQTPGQGLQFLFEYFSETQRNKGNFPGRFSGRQFSNSRSEMNVSTLELGDSALYLCASSTDSELETQYFGPGTRLTVL.

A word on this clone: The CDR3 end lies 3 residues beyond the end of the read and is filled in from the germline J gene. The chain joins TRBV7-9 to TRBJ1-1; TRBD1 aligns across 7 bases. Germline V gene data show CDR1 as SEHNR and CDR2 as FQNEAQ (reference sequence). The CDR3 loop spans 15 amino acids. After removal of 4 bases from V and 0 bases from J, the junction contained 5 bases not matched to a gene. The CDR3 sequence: CASSSDRDLNTEAFF. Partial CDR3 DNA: TGTGCCAGCAGCTCTGACAGGGATTTGAACACTGAA.

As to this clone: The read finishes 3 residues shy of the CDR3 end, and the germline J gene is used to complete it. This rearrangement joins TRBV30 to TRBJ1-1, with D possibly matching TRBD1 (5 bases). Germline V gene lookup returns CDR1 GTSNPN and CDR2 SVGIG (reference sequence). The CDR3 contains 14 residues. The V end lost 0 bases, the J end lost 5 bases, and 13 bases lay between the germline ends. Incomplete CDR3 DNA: TGTGCCTGGAGTGTTTTTTTGGGGGGTACTGAA. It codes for CAWSVFLGGTE. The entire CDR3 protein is CAWSVFLGGTEAFF.

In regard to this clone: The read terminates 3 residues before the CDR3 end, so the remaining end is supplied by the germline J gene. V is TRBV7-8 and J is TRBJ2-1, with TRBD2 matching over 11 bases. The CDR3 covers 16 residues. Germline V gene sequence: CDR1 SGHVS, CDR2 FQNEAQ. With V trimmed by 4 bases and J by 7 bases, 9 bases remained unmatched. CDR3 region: CASSSIAGGRTNEQFF. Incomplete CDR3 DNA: TGTGCCAGCAGCTCTATAGCGGGGGGGCGTACGAATGAG.

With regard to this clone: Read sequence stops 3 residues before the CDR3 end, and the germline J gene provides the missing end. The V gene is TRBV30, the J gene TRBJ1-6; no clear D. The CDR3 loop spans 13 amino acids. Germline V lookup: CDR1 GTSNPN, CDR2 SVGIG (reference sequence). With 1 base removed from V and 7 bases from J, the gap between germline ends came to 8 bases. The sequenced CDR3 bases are TGTGCCTGGAGTGGGCAGAAGAATTCACCC. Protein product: CAWSGQKNSP. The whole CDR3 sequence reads CAWSGQKNSPLHF. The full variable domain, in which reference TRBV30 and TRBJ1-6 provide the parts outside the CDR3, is SQTIHQWPATLVQPVGSPLSLECTVEGTSNPNLYWYRQAAGRGLQLLFYSVGIGQISSEVPQNLSASRPQDRQFILSSKKLLLSDSGFYLCAWSGQKNSPLHFGNGTRLTVT.